Presented here are 19 T cell receptor beta chains from one specimen sequenced in a study of quantifying T cell responses using KT2 cells. Study summary: cDNA was made from DNase-treated RNA using alpha and beta constant primers.

A single-stranded UMI oligo with SP2 sequence was ligated to cDNA 3' ends. First-round PCR used about 4 cycles and beta primers RC1.1 and RC1.2 covering TRBC1 and TRBC2. From the UMI-ligation and nested PCR reads, TCRdb called clonotypes with MiXCR, one entry per CDR3 protein. The repertoire holds approximately 46,000 distinct CDR3 sequences, roughly 11% seen once, with around 9.3% in the top ten. Sequenced input: PBMCs spiked with cells of the T cell clone KT2. The source is a human donor.

The chain uses TRBV10-3 and TRBJ2-3; D ambiguous. Germline V gene sequence: CDR1 ENHRY, CDR2 SYGVKD. The V gene lost 3 bases and the J gene lost 0 bases, with 10 bases spanning the gap. The CDR3 sequence is 15 residues long. CDR3 in amino acids: CAISEPASSTDTQYF. The CDR3 DNA follows: TGTGCCATCAGTGAACCAGCCTCTAGCACAGATACGCAGTATTTT.

The genes are TRBV11-1 and TRBJ2-2; D not resolved. The V gene's germline CDR1 is SGHAT and CDR2 FQDESV (reference sequence). V was clipped by 7 bases and J by 2 bases, with 8 bases between them. This CDR3 region has 13 residues. CDR3 protein: CASKHGNTGELFF. The DNA of the CDR3 is TGTGCCAGCAAACACGGTAACACCGGGGAGCTGTTTTTT.

V is TRBV6-5 and J is TRBJ2-5, with TRBD2 matching over 13 bases. The germline V gene encodes CDR1 MNHEY and CDR2 SVGAGI. V was clipped by 4 bases and J by 5 bases; unmatched bases: 16. The CDR3 sequence is 19 residues long. The CDR3 region is CASSSGLAGVGISGETQYF. The CDR3 nucleotides are TGTGCCAGCAGTTCCGGACTAGCGGGAGTCGGGATATCTGGGGAGACCCAGTACTTC.

Comment on this clonotype: A read error is possible here, since a much larger clone lies one base away. The chain has TRBV12-3 or TRBV12-4 and TRBJ2-4; 7 bases agree with TRBD1. Germline trimming cut 5 bases from V and 11 bases from J; bases unmatched to any gene: 12. This CDR3 contains 14 residues. CDR3: CASSPGTEKSVQYF. CDR3 DNA: TGTGCCAGCAGTCCCGGGACAGAGAAAAGTGTTCAGTACTTC.

This clonotype appeared many times. This chain connects TRBV5-1 to TRBJ2-3; 10 nucleotides align to TRBD2. With 3 bases clipped from V and 5 bases from J, the junction kept 3 bases outside the gene matches. The CDR3 loop spans 14 amino acids. Germline V CDR1 and CDR2: SGHRS, YFSETQ. The CDR3 bases are TGCGCCAGCAGCTCCAGCGGGGGGGTAGATACGCAGTATTTT. This sequence encodes CASSSSGGVDTQYF.

This clonotype showed up just a few times. CDR3 residues: CASSLETHSYNEQFF. CDR3 coding DNA: TGTGCCAGCAGCCTGGAGACTCATTCCTACAATGAGCAGTTCTTC. The chain employs TRBV3-1 and TRBJ2-1; D is ambiguous. The germline V gene encodes CDR1 LGHDT and CDR2 YNNKEL (reference sequence). Trimming stripped 4 bases from V and 1 base from J, with 11 bases between. The CDR3 is 15 residues long.

This clonotype was recorded once. J is TRBJ2-3 and V is TRBV20-1, with 10 bases aligning to TRBD2. CDR3 length equals 18 residues. V shed 2 bases, J shed 6 bases, and the junction held 17 bases outside the gene matches. Per the germline V gene, CDR1 is DFQATT and CDR2 is SNEGSKA (reference sequence). The CDR3 reads CSARSSLELAGERDTQYF. CDR3 sequence (DNA): TGCAGTGCTAGAAGTTCCTTAGAGCTAGCGGGAGAGAGGGATACGCAGTATTTT.

In this sample, this clonotype turned up many times. This rearrangement joins TRBV9 to TRBJ2-5, with D unclear. CDR1 is SGDLS, CDR2 YYNGEE, per germline. This CDR3 is built from 14 residues. The germline V and J ends were trimmed by 2 bases and 4 bases, with 12 bases remaining between them. CDR3 protein: CASSVGQGRETQYF. In DNA form, the CDR3 reads TGTGCCAGCAGCGTGGGCCAAGGTAGAGAGACCCAGTACTTC. Full variable domain (outside the CDR3, taken from reference TRBV9 and TRBJ2-5): DSGVTQTPKHLITATGQRVTLRCSPRSGDLSVYWYQQSLDQGLQFLIQYYNGEERAKGNILERFSAQQFPDLHSELNLSSLELGDSALYFCASSVGQGRETQYFGPGTRLLVL.

In its sample, this clonotype was seen a few times. CDR3 region: CASSQFRIREQYF. As DNA, the CDR3 is TGTGCCAGCAGCCAATTTCGAATACGAGAGCAGTACTTC. V is TRBV4-2 and J is TRBJ2-7; D gene unclear. From germline, CDR1 is LGHNA and CDR2 YNFKEQ. The CDR3 consists of 13 residues. V lost 2 bases to trimming and J lost 7 bases, with 12 bases between them.

The chain combines TRBV7-2 with TRBJ1-3; D is unresolved. CDR1 SGHTA and CDR2 FQGNSA come from the germline V gene. The length of the CDR3 is 14 residues. Trimming took 8 bases from V and 2 from J, leaving 13 bases between them. The CDR3 DNA is TGTGCCAGCTCGTGGGCCGGGGCTGGAAACACCATATATTTT. Its translation is CASSWAGAGNTIYF. The full variable domain, its missing parts supplied by reference TRBV7-2 and TRBJ1-3, is GAGVSQSPSNKVTEKGKDVELRCDPISGHTALYWYRQSLGQGLEFLIYFQGNSAPDKSGLPSDRFSAERTGGSVSTLTIQRTQQEDSAVYLCASSWAGAGNTIYFGEGSWLTVV.

Ten or more counts support this clonotype. The J gene is TRBJ2-1, the V gene TRBV12-3 or TRBV12-4; TRBD2 matches 12 bases. Losses at the gene ends were 3 bases for V and 6 bases for J; bases not matched to a gene: 3. The CDR3 loop spans 15 amino acids. The CDR3 DNA reads as TGTGCCAGCAGTTTTCTAGCGGGGGGGGGCAATGAGCAGTTCTTC. This encodes CASSFLAGGGNEQFF.

This chain connects TRBV14 to TRBJ1-2; D is ambiguous. Trimming cost V 0 bases and J 4 bases, with 9 bases left between them. Germline values: CDR1 SGHDN, CDR2 FVKESK. The CDR3 length is 14 residues. CDR3 nucleotide sequence: TGTGCCAGCAGCCAAGACGGAGGGTTCTATGGCTACACCTTC. It translates to CASSQDGGFYGYTF. The whole variable domain, remainder taken from reference TRBV14 and TRBJ1-2, is EAGVTQFPSHSVIEKGQTVTLRCDPISGHDNLYWYRRVMGKEIKFLLHFVKESKQDESGMPNNRFLAERTGGTYSTLKVQPAELEDSGVYFCASSQDGGFYGYTFGSGTRLTVV.

Notes on this clonotype: One end of the junction is discordant with germline, which a read error may explain. V and J are TRBV12-3 or TRBV12-4 and TRBJ2-2; weak D call: TRBD2 (6 bases). This CDR3 contains 16 residues. CDR3 nucleotides: TGTGCCAGCAGTCCCCGACGGGACTTGAACACCCGGGAGCTGTTTTTT. Translated, it gives CASSPRRDLNTRELFF.

This clonotype was detected a few times. This chain connects TRBV3-1 to TRBJ1-1; D might be TRBD1 (5 bases). The length of the CDR3 is 16 residues. V lost 6 bases to trimming and J lost 4 bases, with 21 bases between them. Germline V gene sequence: CDR1 LGHDT, CDR2 YNNKEL (reference sequence). CDR3 sequence reads: CASSPSSGAWGTEAFF. CDR3 bases: TGTGCCAGCAGTCCAAGTAGTGGGGCGTGGGGCACTGAAGCTTTCTTT.

This sequence joins TRBV6-2 or TRBV6-3 and TRBJ1-5, with 7 bases matching TRBD1. In germline, CDR1 is MNHEY, CDR2 SVGEGT. This CDR3 is 14 amino acids long. The J segment lost 6 bases and the V segment lost 6 bases, leaving 8 bases of the junction unmatched. The CDR3 DNA reads TGTGCCAGCAGCCGTGGGACAGACGGTCAGCCCCAGCATTTT. Its protein is CASSRGTDGQPQHF.

This clonotype has a handful of counts. The chain employs TRBV5-4 and TRBJ2-2; no clear D gene. V was cut by 0 bases and J by 9 bases, with 6 bases left in between. This CDR3 comprises 12 residues. Germline V lookup: CDR1 SGHNT, CDR2 YYREEE (reference sequence). CDR3 in amino acids: CASSLELRELFF. The CDR3 region has the DNA TGTGCCAGCAGCTTGGAACTTCGGGAGCTGTTTTTT.

Turning to this clonotype: It may be a read error: a sequence one base away is much more abundant. Likely a read error: the CDR3 ends without its conserved phenylalanine or tryptophan. The V call is TRBV9, the J call TRBJ2-5; 8 bases map to TRBD2. Per germline, CDR1 SGDLS and CDR2 YYNGEE. Germline trimming cut 4 bases from V and 4 bases from J; bases unmatched to any gene: 6. The CDR3 contains 14 residues. This CDR3 reads CASSPRTSRETQYL. CDR3 coding DNA: TGTGCCAGCAGCCCCAGGACTAGCAGAGAGACCCAGTACTTA.

This clonotype was counted only a few times. The chain carries TRBV7-2 and TRBJ1-1; possible D gene TRBD1, 6 bases. The CDR3 consists of 15 residues. From germline, CDR1 is SGHTA and CDR2 FQGNSA. Trimming took 0 bases from V and 5 from J, leaving 13 bases between them. CDR3 protein: CASSLAWGARTEAFF. The DNA of the CDR3 is TGTGCCAGCAGCTTAGCTTGGGGGGCGAGGACTGAAGCTTTCTTT.

The table lists this clonotype with many counts. The chain joins TRBV3-1 to TRBJ1-5; no clear D gene. The CDR3 sequence is 15 residues long. Germline V gene sequence: CDR1 LGHDT, CDR2 YNNKEL (reference sequence). V was trimmed by 4 bases and J by 4 bases, leaving 14 bases between them. The CDR3: CASSRWQFPNQPQHF. CDR3 DNA: TGTGCCAGCAGCCGGTGGCAGTTTCCTAATCAGCCCCAGCATTTT.